The source of this TCR beta chain is a study of T cells in Graves' hyperthyroidism and ophthalmopathy. About the study: Any treatment followed the collection of peripheral blood at initial diagnosis.

The study's findings and limits: Prediction of ophthalmopathy progression came a median about 6 months pre-onset.

In this sample, this clonotype turned up a few times. The antigen is unknown. Amplified TCR beta CDR3 regions came from RNA transcripts. The HTBI primer set served for first-round RT-PCR of the TCR CDR3. TCRdb itself ran the multiplex PCR reads through MiXCR, one entry per CDR3 protein. The table records some 370,000 distinct CDR3 sequences, roughly an eighth of them present only once. CDR3 size: 15 residues. J was trimmed by 3 bases and V by 3 bases; bases with no gene match: 5. From germline, CDR1 is KGHDR and CDR2 SFDVKD. The chain uses TRBV24-1 and TRBJ1-1, with 8 positions matching TRBD1. The source material was blood. This TCR was recovered from a man aged 50 to 59 with Graves' ophthalmopathy. The DNA for the CDR3 is TGTGCCACCAGTGATAGCCAGGGGGCTCACACTGAAGCTTTCTTT. Protein: CATSDSQGAHTEAFF.